This is a list of T cell receptor beta chains from one sample in a study of siplizumab effects on memory and regulatory T cells. Data came from immunoSEQ multiplex PCR; TCRdb stores just in-frame clones and leaves some out. This table has 250 to 400 clones, 70% appearing once. These receptors' antigens are unknown. Source material: CFSE-low (dividing) CD8+ T cells sorted from an allogeneic mixed lymphocyte reaction. These receptors were obtained from a human donor in good health; the cells came from an allogeneic mixed lymphocyte reaction. The CDR3 runs from the conserved cysteine through the conserved F or W. A D gene is named only where the DNA matches it firmly. Size is stated for part of the rows, as once, few or many counts, or as a class when the clone is expanded.

>-|TRBJ2-7|TRBV7-8|-
CASSLFGYEQYF
TGTGCCAGCAGCTTATTTGGGTACGAGCAGTACTTC
>-|TRBJ2-7|TRBV11-2|-
CASSYGGQGPPYEQYF
TGTGCCAGCAGCTACGGGGGGCAGGGGCCCCCCTACGAGCAGTACTTC
>-|TRBJ2-5|TRBV7-8|-
CASSLDSSGIWQYF
TGTGCCAGCAGCTTGGATAGTAGCGGAATATGGCAGTACTTC
>-|TRBJ2-1|TRBV28|-
CASSPNYVQFF
TGTGCCAGCAGTCCTAACTACGTGCAGTTCTTC
>-|TRBJ2-1|TRBV6-5|-
CASSYSSVNEQFF
TGTGCCAGCAGTTACTCGAGCGTCAATGAGCAGTTCTTC
>TRBD2|TRBJ2-7|TRBV27|-
CASSYLGGAPLRYF
TGTGCCAGCAGTTACCTCGGGGGGGCTCCTCTGCGGTACTTC
>-|TRBJ2-5|TRBV25-1|-
CASSEQAPLRFQETQYF
TGTGCCAGCAGTGAGCAGGCCCCCCTCCGCTTCCAAGAGACCCAGTACTTC
>-|TRBJ2-1|TRBV25-1|-
CASSEVHNAYNEQFF
TGTGCCAGCAGTGAAGTACACAACGCCTACAATGAGCAGTTCTTC
>TRBD1|TRBJ1-2|TRBV10-2|once
CASSVDRESGGYTF
TGCGCCAGCAGTGTGGACAGGGAAAGTGGCGGCTACACCTTC
>-|TRBJ2-3|TRBV11-2|once
CASSLVAGASTDTQYF
TGTGCCAGCAGCTTAGTTGCCGGGGCGAGCACAGATACGCAGTATTTT
>TRBD1|TRBJ1-3|TRBV27|once
CASSFTGASGNTIYF
TGTGCCAGCAGTTTTACAGGGGCCTCTGGAAACACCATATATTTT
>TRBD1|TRBJ1-5|TRBV27|-
CASSFGQGGQPQHF
TGTGCCAGCAGTTTCGGACAGGGCGGTCAGCCCCAGCATTTT
>TRBD1|TRBJ2-3|TRBV7-3|-
CASSPTGGTDTQYF
TGTGCCAGCAGCCCGACAGGGGGCACAGATACGCAGTATTTT
>TRBD2|TRBJ2-1|TRBV6-5|-
CASSAGLVNEQFF
TGTGCCAGCAGCGCGGGACTAGTGAATGAGCAGTTCTTC
>-|TRBJ2-6|TRBV7-6|few
CASSLADSGANVLTF
TGTGCCAGCAGCTTAGCAGACTCTGGGGCCAACGTCCTGACTTTC
>-|TRBJ2-7|TRBV4-3|-
CASSQDIRDYEQYF
TGCGCCAGCAGCCAAGATATACGAGACTACGAGCAGTACTTC
>-|TRBJ2-7|TRBV5-1|once
CASSLAGAPYEQYF
TGCGCCAGCAGCTTGGCGGGAGCCCCCTACGAGCAGTACTTC
>-|TRBJ2-7|TRBV4-1|-
CASSQGVGGTSYEQYF
TGCGCCAGCAGCCAGGGAGTGGGGGGGACAAGCTACGAGCAGTACTTC
>-|TRBJ1-4|TRBV30|-
CAWNPPRDILLDEKLFF
TGTGCCTGGAACCCCCCTCGGGACATATTACTGGATGAAAAACTGTTTTTT
>-|TRBJ1-1|TRBV11-2|few
CASERIMNTEAFF
TGTGCCAGCGAGAGGATCATGAACACTGAAGCTTTCTTT
>-|TRBJ2-7|TRBV4-1|-
CASSHKIGGDYEQYF
TGCGCCAGCAGCCACAAAATTGGTGGGGACTACGAGCAGTACTTC
>TRBD2|TRBJ2-3|TRBV2|-
CASSETSGVIDTQYF
TGTGCCAGCAGTGAAACTAGCGGGGTAATAGATACGCAGTATTTT
>-|TRBJ1-1|TRBV5-5|-
CASSLVGDMANTEAFF
TGTGCCAGCAGCTTGGTGGGGGATATGGCTAACACTGAAGCTTTCTTT
>-|TRBJ1-2|TRBV5-1|-
CASSSLAAYYGYTF
TGCGCCAGCAGCTCCCTGGCGGCTTACTATGGCTACACCTTC
>-|TRBJ1-3|TRBV5-3|-
CARSFGFLEIYF
TGTGCCAGAAGCTTCGGATTTTTGGAAATATATTTT
>-|TRBJ1-1|TRBV7-8|-
CASSLAPYGASNTEAFF
TGTGCCAGCAGCTTAGCACCTTACGGGGCATCGAACACTGAAGCTTTCTTT
>-|TRBJ2-7|TRBV27|-
CASSLAGDSGAYEQYF
TGTGCCAGCAGTTTAGCTGGAGACTCAGGGGCCTACGAGCAGTACTTC
>TRBD1|TRBJ2-7|TRBV10-1|few
CASSPGQGGPRSSYEQYF
TGCGCCAGCAGTCCGGGACAGGGGGGCCCGAGGAGCTCCTACGAGCAGTACTTC
>TRBD2|TRBJ2-5|TRBV19|once
CASSMTSGGSLGETQYF
TGTGCCAGTAGCATGACTAGCGGGGGGAGTTTAGGAGAGACCCAGTACTTC
>TRBD2|TRBJ2-7|TRBV29-1|once
CSVRGTAGSTYEQYF
TGCAGCGTTAGGGGCACAGCGGGGTCAACCTACGAGCAGTACTTC
>-|TRBJ1-3|TRBV5-1|few
CASSLVPDSGNTIYF
TGCGCCAGCAGCTTGGTACCGGACTCTGGAAACACCATATATTTT
>-|TRBJ1-5|TRBV12-1|-
CASSFNRLRGQPQHF
TGTGCCAGCAGCTTTAACAGGTTAAGAGGCCAGCCCCAGCATTTT
>-|TRBJ2-5|TRBV15|-
CATSAQETQYF
TGTGCCACCAGCGCCCAAGAGACCCAGTACTTC
>-|TRBJ2-7|TRBV2|-
CANYRTAREQYF
TGTGCCAACTATAGGACAGCTCGCGAGCAGTACTTC
>-|TRBJ2-3|TRBV6-5|-
CASSYGSGNTQYF
TGTGCCAGCAGTTACGGGTCGGGGAATACGCAGTATTTT
>TRBD2|TRBJ2-7|TRBV6-6|-
CASSWGTNYEQYF
TGTGCCAGTTCTTGGGGGACTAACTACGAGCAGTACTTC
>-|TRBJ1-2|TRBV19|-
CASSIDRTTTYGYTF
TGTGCCAGTAGTATCGACAGGACAACTACGTATGGCTACACCTTC
>-|TRBJ1-1|TRBV11-2|once
CASNLGQSSGTEAFF
TGTGCCAGCAACCTCGGACAGTCATCAGGCACTGAAGCTTTCTTT
>-|TRBJ2-7|TRBV6-4|-
CASSGRTGPLLWQYF
TGTGCCAGCAGTGGTCGGACGGGGCCGCTATTATGGCAGTACTTC
>TRBD2|TRBJ2-1|TRBV6-5|-
CASSYYGGANYNEQFF
TGTGCCAGCAGTTACTACGGGGGGGCGAACTACAATGAGCAGTTCTTC
>-|TRBJ1-5|TRBV19|-
CASSIISGALNQPQHF
TGTGCCAGTAGTATAATCTCAGGGGCTCTCAATCAGCCCCAGCATTTT
>-|TRBJ2-7|TRBV4-3|-
CASSQDVVGGGYEQYF
TGCGCCAGCAGCCAAGATGTCGTAGGCGGCGGATACGAGCAGTACTTC
>TRBD2|TRBJ2-1|TRBV7-6|-
CASSLVYGGAFTEQFF
TGTGCCAGCAGCTTGGTCTACGGGGGGGCCTTTACCGAGCAGTTCTTC
>-|TRBJ1-1|TRBV6-1|-
CASRYPPGGEAFF
TGTGCCAGCAGATACCCGCCTGGGGGTGAAGCTTTCTTT
>-|TRBJ2-1|TRBV4-3|-
CASSQDSNLYNEQFF
TGCGCCAGCAGCCAAGATTCTAACTTATACAATGAGCAGTTCTTC
>TRBD2|TRBJ2-2|TRBV13|-
CASSSGGAPNTGELFF
TGTGCCAGCAGCTCCGGGGGGGCCCCGAACACCGGGGAGCTGTTTTTT
>-|TRBJ2-7|TRBV7-3|-
CASSLGKGGSYEQYF
TGTGCCAGCAGCTTGGGCAAGGGGGGCTCCTACGAGCAGTACTTC
>-|TRBJ2-1|TRBV19|-
CASSTTLVSEQFF
TGTGCCAGTAGTACCACACTAGTGAGTGAGCAGTTCTTC
>TRBD2|TRBJ2-3|TRBV19|-
CASSITSGGALTDTQYF
TGTGCCAGTAGTATAACCAGCGGGGGGGCTCTCACAGATACGCAGTATTTT
>TRBD1|TRBJ2-7|TRBV7-8|-
CASSLVGWGQVYEQYF
TGTGCCAGCAGCTTAGTAGGCTGGGGACAGGTCTACGAGCAGTACTTC
>-|TRBJ1-5|TRBV4-3|-
CASSQERGDNQPQHF
TGCGCCAGCAGCCAGGAGAGGGGGGACAATCAGCCCCAGCATTTT
>-|TRBJ1-6|TRBV2|-
CASSDWGAGNSPLHF
TGTGCCAGCAGTGATTGGGGTGCGGGTAATTCACCCCTCCACTTT
>-|TRBJ2-3|TRBV9|few
CASTLGGGPEDTQYF
TGTGCCAGCACCCTAGGGGGGGGGCCGGAAGATACGCAGTATTTT
>TRBD1|TRBJ1-2|TRBV11-2|-
CASSLGQGIDGYTF
TGTGCCAGCAGCTTAGGACAGGGGATAGACGGCTACACCTTC
>-|TRBJ2-3|TRBV7-8|-
CASSSPSASGFTDTQYF
TGTGCCAGCAGCTCCCCGTCGGCGAGCGGATTCACAGATACGCAGTATTTT
>-|TRBJ2-1|TRBV7-3|-
CASSPLDGNEQFF
TGTGCCAGCAGCCCGTTGGACGGTAATGAGCAGTTCTTC
>-|TRBJ2-1|TRBV6-5|few
CASSYSRDNEQFF
TGTGCCAGCAGTTACTCGCGGGACAATGAGCAGTTCTTC
>-|TRBJ2-1|TRBV27|-
CASSNAGNEQFF
TGTGCCAGCAGTAACGCAGGGAATGAGCAGTTCTTC
>-|TRBJ2-5|TRBV7-8|-
CASSSAWDSLRAETQYF
TGTGCCAGCAGCTCGGCCTGGGACTCCCTGAGGGCAGAGACCCAGTACTTC
>TRBD1|TRBJ1-1|TRBV6-5|-
CASSSSQGANTEAFF
TGTGCCAGCAGTTCTAGCCAGGGGGCAAACACTGAAGCTTTCTTT